One and the same sample provided the 19 T cell receptor beta chains below, sequenced in a study of response to subunit inactivated influenza vaccine. Each CDR3 protein gets one entry after TCRdb re-called the RT-PCR reads with MiXCR. The top ten hold over 10% of the sample, which has about 520,000 distinct CDR3 sequences, roughly 7.6% seen once. Sequences were derived from PBMCs from blood, sampled 23 months after vaccination. These receptor sequences come from a man between 50 and 69 years old who received an inactivated influenza vaccine.

The chain links TRBV6-6 to TRBJ1-5, with D maybe TRBD1 (6 bases). The CDR3 contains 13 residues. CDR1 is MNHNY and CDR2 is SVGAGI in the germline V gene (reference sequence). Trimming removed 7 bases at V and 2 bases at J, with 9 bases between. The CDR3 region has the DNA TGTGCCAGCAAAGGGGGTGGCAATCAGCCCCAGCATTTT. Its translation is CASKGGGNQPQHF.

There are many counts of this clonotype. The V call is TRBV12-3 or TRBV12-4, the J call TRBJ2-5, with D unclear. The ends were cut back, 2 bases at V and 13 bases at J, with 11 bases in the middle. This CDR3 comprises 11 residues. The CDR3 loop reads CASSLNNNRYF. Written as DNA, the CDR3 is TGTGCCAGCAGTTTAAACAATAACCGGTACTTC.

The chain carries TRBV5-1 and TRBJ2-2; no clear D gene. The CDR3 is 15 amino acids. Germline CDR1 and CDR2: SGHRS and YFSETQ. V was trimmed by 1 base and J by 3 bases, leaving 10 bases between them. CDR3 loop: CASSLQGGDTGELFF. The CDR3 DNA follows: TGCGCCAGCAGCTTGCAAGGTGGGGACACCGGGGAGCTGTTTTTT.

This clonotype has a handful of counts. The chain is built from TRBV7-9 and TRBJ2-7, with 8 positions matching TRBD2. The germline V gene encodes CDR1 SEHNR and CDR2 FQNEAQ (reference sequence). The trim removed 4 bases at V and 4 bases at J, leaving 9 bases unmatched. This CDR3 has 15 residues. CDR3 DNA: TGTGCCAGCAGCTCCCGGGGGGGCCCCTGGTACGAGCAGTACTTC. Translation gives CASSSRGGPWYEQYF.

The sample holds a few counts of this clonotype. This chain connects TRBV7-9 to TRBJ2-5; 9 bases match TRBD1. This CDR3 comprises 15 residues. The germline gives CDR1 SEHNR, CDR2 FQNEAQ (reference sequence). V trimming: 7 bases; J trimming: 1 base; junction bases outside the gene matches: 7. The CDR3 reads CASTLWTGVQETQYF. Written as DNA, the CDR3 is TGTGCCAGCACCCTCTGGACAGGGGTCCAAGAGACCCAGTACTTC. Complete variable domain (other parts from reference TRBV7-9 and TRBJ2-5): DTGVSQNPRHKITKRGQNVTFRCDPISEHNRLYWYRQTLGQGPEFLTYFQNEAQLEKSRLLSDRFSAERPKGSFSTLEIQRTEQGDSAMYLCASTLWTGVQETQYFGPGTRLLVL.

The J gene is TRBJ1-5, the V gene TRBV18; 10 bases fit TRBD1. Trimming removed 3 bases from V and 4 bases from J; junction bases left unmatched: 6. This CDR3 has 16 amino acids. The V gene's germline CDR1 is KGHSH and CDR2 LQKENI. CDR3 bases: TGTGCCAGCTCACCGCCGGGACAGGGGTTGAATCAGCCCCAGCATTTT. As protein: CASSPPGQGLNQPQHF.

This chain connects TRBV9 to TRBJ1-1; 10 positions match TRBD1. This CDR3 comprises 15 residues. Germline V CDR1 and CDR2: SGDLS, YYNGEE. J lost 3 bases, V lost 3 bases, and 5 bases had no gene match. CDR3 sequence reads: CASSGGDRGDTEAFF. CDR3 nucleotide sequence: TGTGCCAGCAGCGGGGGGGACAGGGGAGACACTGAAGCTTTCTTT.

This clonotype was detected a few times. This chain joins TRBV7-3 and TRBJ2-2; D uncertain. This CDR3 comprises 17 residues. Trimming left V 1 base short and J 1 base short, with 13 bases between. Germline V lookup: CDR1 SGHTA, CDR2 FQGTGA. CDR3 in DNA: TGTGCCAGCAGCTTAAATCGAGGAGTAGGGAACACCGGGGAGCTGTTTTTT. This encodes CASSLNRGVGNTGELFF.

This clonotype has a count of ten or more. The chain recombines TRBV12-3 or TRBV12-4 with TRBJ1-2; 9 bases match TRBD1. This CDR3 comprises 14 residues. V dropped 6 bases and J dropped 3; count of bases not matched to a gene: 5. For the CDR3, the DNA is TGTGCCAGCAGGGGACAGGGAGATTACTATGGCTACACCTTC. Translated, it gives CASRGQGDYYGYTF.

This chain joins TRBV2 and TRBJ1-6; D possibly corresponds to TRBD1 (6 bases). The CDR3 sequence is 16 residues long. From germline, CDR1 is SNHLY and CDR2 FYNNEI. Trimming removed 6 bases at V and 0 bases at J, with 12 bases between. The CDR3 here is CASSGTKSSYNSPLHF. DNA for the CDR3: TGTGCCAGCAGCGGGACAAAAAGCTCCTATAATTCACCCCTCCACTTT.

The sample holds a few counts of this clonotype. This sequence joins TRBV6-1 and TRBJ2-2; D uncertain. The CDR3 covers 17 residues. The V gene lost 4 bases and the J gene lost 3 bases, with 18 bases spanning the gap. Germline V gene sequence: CDR1 MNHNS, CDR2 SASEGT. CDR3 region: CASSGPLLRSDTGELFF. The CDR3 DNA reads TGTGCCAGCAGTGGACCGTTGCTGAGGTCGGACACCGGGGAGCTGTTTTTT.

At least ten counts were recorded for this clonotype. This rearrangement joins TRBV6-2 or TRBV6-3 to TRBJ2-2; 7 nucleotides line up with TRBD1. Trimming took 5 bases from V and 4 from J; bases not matched to a gene: 4. CDR3 length: 14 residues. Germline CDR1 is MNHEY and CDR2 is SVGEGT. The CDR3 DNA sequence: TGTGCCAGCAGTCGACAGGGAATCACCGGGGAGCTGTTTTTT. This translates into CASSRQGITGELFF.

This clonotype was seen more than once but under ten times. The V gene is TRBV27, the J gene TRBJ2-7, with D hard to call. With 0 bases removed from V and 2 bases from J, the gap between germline ends came to 8 bases. This CDR3 has 14 residues. Germline V gives CDR1 MNHEY, CDR2 SMNVEV (reference sequence). As DNA, the CDR3 is TGTGCCAGCAGTTTATCCCATCAACCCTACGAGCAGTACTTC. Residues: CASSLSHQPYEQYF.

In its sample, this clonotype was seen a few times. V usage is TRBV9 and J usage is TRBJ2-2; 9 bases match TRBD2. The junction had 7 bases not matched to a gene; V was cut back by 4 bases and J by 3 bases. CDR3 size: 16 residues. Germline lookup yields CDR1 SGDLS and CDR2 YYNGEE. The DNA for the CDR3 is TGTGCCAGCAGCTTACATAGCGGGGGTTACACCGGGGAGCTGTTTTTT. As protein: CASSLHSGGYTGELFF. Together with reference TRBV9 and TRBJ2-2, the CDR3 gives the full variable domain: DSGVTQTPKHLITATGQRVTLRCSPRSGDLSVYWYQQSLDQGLQFLIQYYNGEERAKGNILERFSAQQFPDLHSELNLSSLELGDSALYFCASSLHSGGYTGELFFGEGSRLTVL.

The chain recombines TRBV20-1 with TRBJ2-1; D ambiguous. This CDR3 region has 16 residues. Trimming removed 0 bases from V and 0 bases from J, with 12 bases in between. Germline V gives CDR1 DFQATT, CDR2 SNEGSKA (reference sequence). The CDR3 here is CSARDGNRLSYNEQFF. CDR3 nucleotide sequence: TGCAGTGCTAGAGATGGGAACAGACTCTCCTACAATGAGCAGTTCTTC.

This chain links TRBV27 with TRBJ2-2; the match to TRBD2 covers 7 bases. The CDR3 loop spans 16 amino acids. From germline, CDR1 is MNHEY and CDR2 SMNVEV (reference sequence). V lost 4 bases, J lost 1 base, and 6 bases stayed unmatched. The DNA of the CDR3 is TGTGCCAGCAGTTCAGCCCCGGGGGGGAACACCGGGGAGCTGTTTTTT. This sequence encodes CASSSAPGGNTGELFF.

This clonotype has a count of ten or more. The gene calls are TRBV3-1 and TRBJ1-1; 8 bases are a match to TRBD1. The V segment lost 4 bases and the J segment 6 bases; nucleotides outside the gene matches: 22. The CDR3 sequence is 19 residues long. CDR1 is LGHDT, CDR2 YNNKEL, per germline (reference sequence). The CDR3 spells CASSPTPGAGGATSAEAFF. In nucleotides, the CDR3 is TGTGCCAGCAGCCCAACCCCAGGGGCAGGGGGCGCGACAAGCGCTGAAGCTTTCTTT.

This clonotype has more than one count but fewer than ten. The chain couples TRBV29-1 to TRBJ1-4; 10 bases map to TRBD1. This CDR3 is 14 amino acids long. Germline values: CDR1 SQVTM, CDR2 ANQGSEA. Trimming cost V 5 bases and J 3 bases; bases outside gene matches: 3. The CDR3: CSVKDRGANEKLFF. CDR3 sequence (DNA): TGCAGCGTTAAGGACAGGGGGGCTAATGAAAAACTGTTTTTT.

In this sample, this clonotype turned up a few times. The chain carries TRBV10-3 and TRBJ2-1; 10 positions match TRBD1. The CDR3 loop spans 13 amino acids. The V gene end was trimmed by 8 bases and the J gene end by 7 bases; junction bases not matched to a gene: 5. The germline V gene has CDR1 ENHRY and CDR2 SYGVKD. The CDR3 sequence is CAISRDRGNEQFF. The CDR3 DNA reads TGTGCCATCTCCCGGGACAGGGGTAATGAGCAGTTCTTC.